Given below is one TCR beta chain in context. Repertoires were generated with immunoSEQ multiplex PCR, while TCRdb's copy carries only in-frame clones and drops some. The top ten clones hold around 16% of a sample with around 61,000 clones, about 81% of them seen once. V was clipped by 7 bases and J by 7 bases; unmatched bases: 9. In germline, CDR1 is ENHRY, CDR2 SYGVKD. The CDR3 extends over 15 amino acids. This entry belongs to a study of blood T cell repertoires in COVID-19. The rearrangement joins TRBV10-3 to TRBJ2-1; the match to TRBD1 covers 11 bases. The receptor comes from a man older than 75 with acute or convalescent COVID-19. The sample comprised peripheral blood. DNA of the CDR3: TGTGCCATCACCACGGGACAGGGGGGTTTTAATGAGCAGTTCTTC. Amino acid sequence: CAITTGQGGFNEQFF.